This T cell receptor (beta chain) was sequenced for a study of molecular identifiers for immune sequencing clone quantification. Study-level findings and limits: Over 97% of CMV-specific effector molecules, but under 1% of naive ones, were in clones above 20 copies.

With RNA at 10%, 30% or 50%, naive CD8 libraries came from roughly 18,000 to 920,000 sorted cells. The sorting of naive CD8 T cells used the CD8+CD4-CCR7+CD45RA+ phenotype. This clonotype has ten or more counts. Its specificity is unknown. Germline V gene data show CDR1 as MNHNY and CDR2 as SVGAGI (reference sequence). Trimming removed 2 bases at V and 2 bases at J, with 5 bases between. This CDR3 contains 13 residues. TCRdb re-called the PCR reads with MiXCR, one entry per CDR3 protein. This sample has fewer than 70,000 distinct CDR3 sequences, with over 15% found just once. The V call is TRBV6-6, the J call TRBJ2-3; no clear D. The receptor comes from a human donor in good health. Some libraries in this study had Jurkat cell RNA spiked in. Material for sequencing was naive CD8+ T cells from blood, with Jurkat cell RNA spiked in. Noted subset: FACS-sorted CD8+CD4-CCR7+CD45RA+ naive T cells. The CDR3: CASSYGYTDTQYF. The CDR3 DNA sequence: TGTGCCAGCAGTTACGGCTACACAGATACGCAGTATTTT.